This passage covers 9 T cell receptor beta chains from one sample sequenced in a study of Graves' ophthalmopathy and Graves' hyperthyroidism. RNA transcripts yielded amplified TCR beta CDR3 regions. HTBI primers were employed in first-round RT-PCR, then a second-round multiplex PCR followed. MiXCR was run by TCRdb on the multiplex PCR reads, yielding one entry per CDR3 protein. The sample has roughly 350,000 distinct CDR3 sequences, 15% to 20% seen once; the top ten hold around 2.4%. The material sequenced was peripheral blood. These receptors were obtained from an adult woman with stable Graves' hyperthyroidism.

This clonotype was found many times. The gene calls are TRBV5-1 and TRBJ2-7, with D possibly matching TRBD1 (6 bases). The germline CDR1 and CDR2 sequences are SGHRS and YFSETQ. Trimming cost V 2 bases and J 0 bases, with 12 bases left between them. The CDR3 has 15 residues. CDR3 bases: TGCGCCAGCAGCTTTTCCCGGGACAACTCCTACGAGCAGTACTTC. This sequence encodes CASSFSRDNSYEQYF.

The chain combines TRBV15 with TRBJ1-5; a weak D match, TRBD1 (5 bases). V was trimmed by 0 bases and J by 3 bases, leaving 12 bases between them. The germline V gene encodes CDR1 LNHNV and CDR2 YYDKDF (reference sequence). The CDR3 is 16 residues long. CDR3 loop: CATSRDQGSSNQPQHF. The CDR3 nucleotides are TGTGCCACCAGCAGAGATCAGGGATCTTCCAATCAGCCCCAGCATTTT.

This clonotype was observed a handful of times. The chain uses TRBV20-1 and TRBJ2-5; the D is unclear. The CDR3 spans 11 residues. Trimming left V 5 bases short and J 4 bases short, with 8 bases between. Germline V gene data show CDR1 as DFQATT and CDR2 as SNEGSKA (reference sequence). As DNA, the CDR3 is TGCAGTGCTCGGTCCGGAGAGACCCAGTACTTC. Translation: CSARSGETQYF.

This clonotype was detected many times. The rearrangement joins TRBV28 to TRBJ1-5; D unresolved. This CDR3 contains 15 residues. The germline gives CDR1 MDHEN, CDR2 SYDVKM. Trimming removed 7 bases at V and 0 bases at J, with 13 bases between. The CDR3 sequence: CASTQPGYSNQPQHF. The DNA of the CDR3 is TGTGCCAGCACTCAGCCGGGATATAGCAATCAGCCCCAGCATTTT.

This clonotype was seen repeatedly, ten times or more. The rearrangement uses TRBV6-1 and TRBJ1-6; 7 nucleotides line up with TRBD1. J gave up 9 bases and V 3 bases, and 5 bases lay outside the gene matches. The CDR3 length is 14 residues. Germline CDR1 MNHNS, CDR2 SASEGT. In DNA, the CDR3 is TGTGCCAGCAGTGACAGGGGGGGATCTTCACCCCTCCACTTT. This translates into CASSDRGGSSPLHF.

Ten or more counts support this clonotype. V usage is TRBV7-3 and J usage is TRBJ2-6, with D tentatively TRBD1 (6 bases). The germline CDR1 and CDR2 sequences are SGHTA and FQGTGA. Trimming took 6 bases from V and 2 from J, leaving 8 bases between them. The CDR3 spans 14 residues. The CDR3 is CASRKGAGANVLTF. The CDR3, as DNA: TGTGCCAGCAGAAAGGGGGCTGGGGCCAACGTCCTGACTTTC.

CDR3 DNA: TGTGCCAGCAGTGCCGAGTGGGGGTTGGACACCGGGGAGCTGTTTTTT. Translated: CASSAEWGLDTGELFF. The chain couples TRBV12-3 or TRBV12-4 to TRBJ2-2; the D call may be TRBD1 or TRBD2 (5 bases each). The CDR3 runs 16 residues. V lost 5 bases to trimming and J lost 3 bases, with 16 bases between them.

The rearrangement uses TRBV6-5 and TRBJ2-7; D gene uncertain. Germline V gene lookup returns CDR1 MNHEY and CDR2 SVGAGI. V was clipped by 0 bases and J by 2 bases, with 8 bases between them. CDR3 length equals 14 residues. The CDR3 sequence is CASSYSFRTYEQYF. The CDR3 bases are TGTGCCAGCAGTTACTCGTTCAGGACCTACGAGCAGTACTTC.

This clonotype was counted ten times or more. CDR3 DNA: TGTGCCAGCAGTCTAACAGGGACCGGGGAGCTGTTTTTT. This sequence encodes CASSLTGTGELFF. This sequence joins TRBV12-3 or TRBV12-4 and TRBJ2-2; D perhaps matches TRBD1 (6 bases). The CDR3 spans 13 residues. The germline V and J ends were trimmed by 5 bases and 5 bases, with 9 bases remaining between them.